What follows describes a single T cell receptor beta chain. This record belongs to a study of shared clonotypes between healthy human individuals. As for the study in general: Three plates were used per donor for CD4 naive, three for CD4 memory, two for CD8 naive and one for CD8 memory.

Trimming shortened V by 4 bases and J by 2 bases, and 21 bases separated the two germline ends. CDR1 SGHRS and CDR2 YFSETQ come from the germline V gene. The length of the CDR3 is 17 residues. Deep-level assay runs were performed. Replicate PCRs for sorted subsets used 200 to 250 ng DNA; this equaled around 28,000 T cell genomes. Assay: immunoSEQ multiplex PCR; the TCRdb copy retains only in-frame clones and omits some. The repertoire has a few million clones, 93% of them found once; the top ten carry 0.39%. Sequencing used naive CD4+ T cells from PBMCs. The sample's subset: CD45RA+ positively selected. This chain uses TRBV5-1 with TRBJ2-5; perhaps TRBD1 as D (6 bases). This sequence originates from a man aged 18 to 30 in good health. Some clones in this sample may be carry-over from other donors' samples. CDR3 protein: CASSPESTGLRQETQYF. The DNA for the CDR3 is TGCGCCAGCAGCCCAGAAAGCACAGGGTTGAGGCAAGAGACCCAGTACTTC. Full variable domain (outside the CDR3, taken from reference TRBV5-1 and TRBJ2-5): KAGVTQTPRYLIKTRGQQVTLSCSPISGHRSVSWYQQTPGQGLQFLFEYFSETQRNKGNFPGRFSGRQFSNSRSEMNVSTLELGDSALYLCASSPESTGLRQETQYFGPGTRLLVL.